Here is one T cell receptor beta chain with its context. Its antigen is currently unknown. CDR3 length equals 15 residues. V was trimmed by 3 bases and J by 8 bases, leaving 20 bases between them. CDR1 and CDR2 (germline): SQVTM, ANQGSEA. Genomic DNA was employed as the template in profiling TCR beta VDJ and CDR3. TCRdb re-derived calls from the reads in MiXCR, one entry per CDR3 protein. Altogether roughly 160,000 distinct CDR3 sequences are present, around 48% being singletons, with the ten largest covering approximately 2.9%. The entry originates in a study of CD8+CD57+ T cells in acquired aplastic anemia. Whole-study findings and limits: The number of CD8+ CDR3 sequences shared by patients and controls was approximately 28. Researchers reported that CD8+ Simpson's diversity was not significantly different in patients versus controls.

It was patients with CD8+CD57+ cell expansion by flow cytometry who were chosen for sequencing. The TCR comes from a human donor with aplastic anemia. The chain uses TRBV29-1 and TRBJ2-1; D remains ambiguous. Sequenced: sorted CD4+, CD8+, or CD8+CD57+ T cells (not recorded which) from PBMCs. CDR3 residues: CSVDPTVVNPDEQFF. In nucleotides, the CDR3 is TGCAGCGTTGATCCAACAGTCGTAAATCCCGATGAGCAGTTCTTC.